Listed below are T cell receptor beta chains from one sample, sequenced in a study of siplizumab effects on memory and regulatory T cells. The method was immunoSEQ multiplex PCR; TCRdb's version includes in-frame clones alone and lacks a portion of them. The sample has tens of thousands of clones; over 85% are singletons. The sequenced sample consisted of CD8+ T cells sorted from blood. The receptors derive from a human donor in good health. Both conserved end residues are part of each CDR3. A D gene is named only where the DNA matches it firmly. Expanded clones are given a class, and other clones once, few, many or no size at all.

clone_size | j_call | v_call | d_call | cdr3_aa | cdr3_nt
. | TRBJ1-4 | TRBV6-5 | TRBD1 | CASSPGTGGEKLFF | TGTGCCAGCAGCCCCGGGACAGGGGGCGAAAAACTGTTTTTT
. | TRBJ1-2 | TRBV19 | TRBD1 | CASRIDPGQGYGYTF | TGTGCCAGTAGAATAGACCCGGGACAGGGATATGGCTACACCTTC
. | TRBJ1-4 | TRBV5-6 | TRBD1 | CASSGDRGRNEKLFF | TGTGCCAGCAGCGGGGACAGGGGGCGGAATGAAAAACTGTTTTTT
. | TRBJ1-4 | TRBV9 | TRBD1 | CASSVGTGGPKLFF | TGTGCCAGCAGCGTAGGGACAGGGGGCCCAAAACTGTTTTTT
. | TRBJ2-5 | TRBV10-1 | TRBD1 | CASSDRTGGNTETQYF | TGCGCCAGCAGTGACAGGACAGGGGGCAATACGGAGACCCAGTACTTC
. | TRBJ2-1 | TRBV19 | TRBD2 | CASSIRGGGPPGNEQFF | TGTGCCAGTAGTATACGGGGCGGGGGGCCCCCGGGCAATGAGCAGTTCTTC
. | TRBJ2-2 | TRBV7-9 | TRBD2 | CASSPWEGTGELFF | TGTGCCAGCAGCCCCTGGGAGGGCACCGGGGAGCTGTTTTTT
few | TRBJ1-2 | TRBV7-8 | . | CASSLGGWTKGTF | TGTGCCAGCAGCTTGGGGGGATGGACGAAAGGAACCTTC
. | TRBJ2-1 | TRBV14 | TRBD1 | CASSQQGVYNEQFF | TGTGCCAGCAGCCAGCAGGGGGTCTACAATGAGCAGTTCTTC
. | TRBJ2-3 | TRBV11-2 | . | CASSSEWGTDTQYF | TGTGCCAGCAGCTCAGAATGGGGCACAGATACGCAGTATTTT
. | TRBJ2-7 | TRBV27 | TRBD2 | CASSLAGAYEQYF | TGTGCCAGCAGTTTAGCGGGAGCCTACGAGCAGTACTTC
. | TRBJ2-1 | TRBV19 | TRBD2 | CASRPLGTSGPYNEQFF | TGTGCCAGTAGGCCTCTCGGGACTAGTGGCCCCTACAATGAGCAGTTCTTC
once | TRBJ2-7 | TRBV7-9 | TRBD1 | CASRGDRAVSYEQYF | TGTGCCAGCAGAGGGGACAGGGCGGTCTCCTACGAGCAGTACTTC
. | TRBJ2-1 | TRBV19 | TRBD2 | CASSIDGTSGILDLQFF | TGTGCCAGTAGTATAGACGGGACTAGCGGGATTCTAGACCTCCAGTTCTTC
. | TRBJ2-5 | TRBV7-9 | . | CASSSNSLGEAQETQYF | TGTGCCAGCAGCTCGAATAGCCTGGGGGAGGCCCAAGAGACCCAGTACTTC
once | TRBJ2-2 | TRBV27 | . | CASSLIPGSGELFF | TGTGCCAGCAGTTTAATCCCAGGTTCCGGGGAGCTGTTTTTT
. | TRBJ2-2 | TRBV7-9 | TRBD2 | CASSLGTSWNTGELFF | TGTGCCAGCAGCTTAGGGACTAGCTGGAACACCGGGGAGCTGTTTTTT
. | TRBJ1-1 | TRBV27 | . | CASSSGVNTEAFF | TGTGCCAGCAGTTCAGGTGTGAACACTGAAGCTTTCTTT
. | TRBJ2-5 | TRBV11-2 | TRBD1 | CASSMTGAAETQYF | TGTGCCAGCAGCATGACAGGGGCGGCGGAGACCCAGTACTTC
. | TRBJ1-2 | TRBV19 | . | CASSTRGRDYGYTF | TGTGCCAGTAGTACGCGTGGGCGCGACTATGGCTACACCTTC
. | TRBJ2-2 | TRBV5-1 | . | CASSSSRGPTGELFF | TGCGCCAGCAGCTCGTCTAGGGGTCCTACCGGGGAGCTGTTTTTT
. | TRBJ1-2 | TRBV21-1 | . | CASSKDTSSSKARGFHYGYTF | TGTGCCAGCAGCAAAGACACGTCCAGCAGCAAAGCGCGGGGGTTTCACTATGGCTACACCTTC
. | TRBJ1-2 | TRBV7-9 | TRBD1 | CASSTSVGTGRGLYGYTF | TGTGCCAGCAGCACTAGCGTTGGGACAGGGAGGGGTCTCTATGGCTACACCTTC
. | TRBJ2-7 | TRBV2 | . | CASSEPGSPSYEQYF | TGTGCCAGCAGTGAACCCGGGAGCCCCTCCTACGAGCAGTACTTC
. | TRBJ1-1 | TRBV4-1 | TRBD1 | CASSSNPGGADTEAFF | TGCGCCAGCAGTTCAAACCCAGGGGGCGCCGACACTGAAGCTTTCTTT
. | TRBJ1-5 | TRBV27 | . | CASSPINQPQHF | TGTGCCAGCAGCCCAATCAATCAGCCCCAGCATTTT
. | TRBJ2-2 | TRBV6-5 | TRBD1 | CASMTGGSGELFF | TGTGCCAGCATGACAGGGGGTTCCGGGGAGCTGTTTTTT
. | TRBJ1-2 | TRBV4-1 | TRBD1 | CASSPFTGQANYGYTF | TGCGCCAGCAGCCCCTTTACCGGACAGGCGAACTATGGCTACACCTTC
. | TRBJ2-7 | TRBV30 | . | CAWQTRNEQYF | TGTGCCTGGCAAACCCGGAACGAGCAGTACTTC
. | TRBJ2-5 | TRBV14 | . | CASSPEIGETQYF | TGTGCCAGCAGCCCGGAAATAGGGGAGACCCAGTACTTC
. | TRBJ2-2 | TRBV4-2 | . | CASSPYVRETRTGELFF | TGTGCCAGCAGCCCTTACGTACGGGAGACGCGGACCGGGGAGCTGTTTTTT
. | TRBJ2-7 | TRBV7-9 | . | CASSLEGRHEQYF | TGTGCCAGCAGCTTAGAAGGGCGGCACGAGCAGTACTTC
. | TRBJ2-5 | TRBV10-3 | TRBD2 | CAISPGLGQETQYF | TGTGCCATCAGCCCGGGACTAGGGCAAGAGACCCAGTACTTC
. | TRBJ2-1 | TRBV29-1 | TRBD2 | CSVVTSGINEQFF | TGCAGCGTTGTAACTAGCGGGATAAATGAGCAGTTCTTC
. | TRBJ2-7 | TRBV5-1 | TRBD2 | CASSLGVGRSSYEQYF | TGCGCCAGCAGCTTGGGTGTCGGGAGGAGCTCCTACGAGCAGTACTTC
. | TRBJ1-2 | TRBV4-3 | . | CASSQERGGTYGYTF | TGCGCCAGCAGCCAAGAACGCGGGGGGACCTATGGCTACACCTTC
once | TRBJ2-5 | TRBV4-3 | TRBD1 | CASSQATTGGLDQETQYF | TGCGCCAGCAGCCAAGCTACAACAGGGGGCTTGGACCAAGAGACCCAGTACTTC
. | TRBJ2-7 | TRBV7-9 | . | CASSLKTAGEQYF | TGTGCCAGCAGCTTGAAGACAGCCGGGGAGCAGTACTTC
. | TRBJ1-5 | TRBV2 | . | CASSEARYSNQPQHF | TGTGCCAGCAGTGAAGCGCGTTATAGCAATCAGCCCCAGCATTTT
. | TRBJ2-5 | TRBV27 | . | CASSLSPVTETQYF | TGTGCCAGCAGTTTAAGTCCGGTAACAGAGACCCAGTACTTC
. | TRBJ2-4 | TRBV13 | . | CASSLGLGSREAKNIQYF | TGTGCCAGCAGCTTAGGCCTAGGAAGTAGGGAAGCCAAAAACATTCAGTACTTC
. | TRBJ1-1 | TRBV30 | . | CAWTSIGSGAEAFF | TGTGCCTGGACCAGCATTGGGTCTGGGGCTGAAGCTTTCTTT
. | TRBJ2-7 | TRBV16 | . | CASSPGGQTEQYF | TGTGCCAGCAGCCCAGGGGGGCAGACTGAGCAGTACTTC